A single sample is the source of the 10 T cell receptor beta chains below, sequenced in a study of blood T cells in healthy people across ages. A J-beta primer mix and a sample-barcoded 5' primer were used in a second PCR of about 7 to 12 cycles. TCRdb independently ran MiXCR on the 5' RACE reads; one entry per CDR3 protein. The profile covers hundreds of thousands of distinct CDR3 sequences, with approximately 50% appearing a single time and approximately 40% taken by the ten largest. Sequenced sample: blood. The source is a man aged 60-69 years in good health.

The chain combines TRBV20-1 with TRBJ1-5, with TRBD1 matching 7 bases. Trimming took 0 bases from V and 4 from J; bases not matched to a gene: 9. This CDR3 has 16 amino acids. Germline CDR1 and CDR2: DFQATT and SNEGSKA (reference sequence). The CDR3 here is CSARDSRRGINQPQHF. In DNA form, the CDR3 reads TGCAGTGCTAGAGATTCTCGCAGGGGGATTAATCAGCCCCAGCATTTT.

V gene TRBV10-3 combines with J gene TRBJ2-2; perhaps TRBD2 as D (6 bases). This CDR3 comprises 15 residues. Trimming took 6 bases from V and 1 from J, leaving 12 bases between them. Germline V gene lookup returns CDR1 ENHRY and CDR2 SYGVKD. The CDR3: CAIRREAMNTGELFF. CDR3 sequence (DNA): TGTGCCATCAGGAGGGAGGCGATGAACACCGGGGAGCTGTTTTTT.

This clonotype was detected only once. The chain links TRBV6-4 to TRBJ2-5; D may match TRBD1 or TRBD2 (6 bases each). This CDR3 has 16 amino acids. The V and J ends lost 6 bases and 2 bases respectively, with 19 bases between them. Per germline, CDR1 MRHNA and CDR2 SNTAGT. CDR3 sequence reads: CASRRGDSCGQETQYF. In DNA, the CDR3 is TGTGCCAGCAGGAGGGGGGACTCTTGTGGGCAAGAGACCCAGTACTTC.

For this clonotype: A read error may produce the germline difference seen at one junction end. The genes are TRBV7-7 and TRBJ2-6; possible D gene TRBD2, 5 bases. The CDR3 runs 14 residues. Germline V lookup: CDR1 SSHAT, CDR2 FNYEAQ (reference sequence). The CDR3 DNA sequence: TGTGCCAGCAGCCCGCCGGTGGAGGCCGACGTCCTGACTTTC. This codes for CASSPPVEADVLTF.

CDR3 bases: TGCGCCAGCAGCATCGGACAGGGAGAGACCCAGTACTTC. As protein: CASSIGQGETQYF. The chain is built from TRBV5-1 and TRBJ2-7; 8 bases are a match to TRBD1. The J call may be in error: the DNA end matches TRBJ2-5 better. CDR3 length: 13 residues. From germline, CDR1 is SGHRS and CDR2 YFSETQ.

This chain joins TRBV6-5 and TRBJ1-5; D is uncertain. Germline CDR1 MNHEY, CDR2 SVGAGI. This CDR3 comprises 14 residues. Deletions cut 5 bases from V and 4 bases from J, with 12 bases between. DNA of the CDR3: TGTGCCAGCAGTCTCTCCGGGTGGAATCAGCCCCAGCATTTT. It codes for CASSLSGWNQPQHF.

This clonotype was seen a handful of times. The gene calls are TRBV12-3 or TRBV12-4 and TRBJ2-1; no definite D call. Deletions cut 3 bases from V and 5 bases from J, with 11 bases between. The CDR3 has 14 residues. The CDR3 sequence: CASSFFGSNNEQFF. CDR3 coding DNA: TGTGCCAGCAGTTTCTTCGGCAGCAACAATGAGCAGTTCTTC.

The J gene is TRBJ2-5, the V gene TRBV9; D may be TRBD1 or TRBD2 (5 bases each). CDR3 length: 12 residues. V was clipped by 0 bases and J by 11 bases, with 11 bases between them. Germline CDR1 reads SGDLS; CDR2 reads YYNGEE. CDR3 sequence: CASSVGVGEQYF. The CDR3 region has the DNA TGTGCCAGCAGCGTAGGGGTGGGGGAGCAGTACTTC.

This clonotype has ten or more counts. The CDR3 protein is CSVTGQGNYGYTF. The CDR3 coding sequence is TGCAGCGTTACGGGGCAGGGTAACTATGGCTACACCTTC. J is TRBJ1-2 and V is TRBV29-1; tentatively, D is TRBD1 (5 bases). The CDR3 has 13 amino acids. CDR1 is SQVTM and CDR2 is ANQGSEA in the germline V gene. Trimming cost V 5 bases and J 1 base, with 11 bases left between them.

About this clonotype itself: With a much larger clone just one base away, this may be a read error. The chain combines TRBV27 with TRBJ2-2, with D maybe TRBD2 (6 bases). In germline, CDR1 is MNHEY, CDR2 SMNVEV (reference sequence). The V end lost 5 bases, the J end lost 4 bases, and 29 bases lay between the germline ends. This CDR3 has 20 residues. The CDR3 loop reads CASSQSLYRLRDPSTGELFF. CDR3 in DNA: TGTGCCAGCAGTCAGTCCTTATATCGACTGCGGGACCCGAGCACCGGGGAGCTGTTTTTT.